The entry that follows covers one T cell receptor (beta chain) sequence. Its specificity is not known. The read halts 3 residues ahead of the CDR3 end, with the missing end drawn from the germline J gene. The sample comes from a study of T cells in women clearing cervical HPV infection. In the study overall: Controls were women whose single incident HPV16 infection cleared within 12 months without precancer or cancer. HLA type stays a possible confounder, typing being limited. Findings and limits, study-wide: TRBV6-7 abundance was lower in cases than controls (0.11% versus 0.16%).

Average input was about 1,200 ng genomic DNA for immunoSEQ TCR beta CDR3 amplification. Here immunoSEQ multiplex PCR was the method, and the copy in TCRdb shows in-frame clones only, minus some. The sample has tens of thousands of clones, and its top ten clones hold around 20%. CDR3 size: 15 residues. CDR1 is SGHTA, CDR2 FQGNSA, per germline. The ends lost 5 bases at V and 2 bases at J; junction bases unmatched: 8. The specimen sequenced was blood buffy coat. The V gene is TRBV7-2, the J gene TRBJ2-7; 8 nucleotides align to TRBD2. The TCR originated in a woman aged 18-69 years with a cervical HPV16 infection that either progressed to CIN3+ or cleared (not recorded which). Incomplete CDR3 DNA: TGTGCCAGCAGCCCAAGACTAGCGCAGGCCTACGAG. Translated: CASSPRLAQAYE. The whole CDR3 protein is CASSPRLAQAYEQYF.